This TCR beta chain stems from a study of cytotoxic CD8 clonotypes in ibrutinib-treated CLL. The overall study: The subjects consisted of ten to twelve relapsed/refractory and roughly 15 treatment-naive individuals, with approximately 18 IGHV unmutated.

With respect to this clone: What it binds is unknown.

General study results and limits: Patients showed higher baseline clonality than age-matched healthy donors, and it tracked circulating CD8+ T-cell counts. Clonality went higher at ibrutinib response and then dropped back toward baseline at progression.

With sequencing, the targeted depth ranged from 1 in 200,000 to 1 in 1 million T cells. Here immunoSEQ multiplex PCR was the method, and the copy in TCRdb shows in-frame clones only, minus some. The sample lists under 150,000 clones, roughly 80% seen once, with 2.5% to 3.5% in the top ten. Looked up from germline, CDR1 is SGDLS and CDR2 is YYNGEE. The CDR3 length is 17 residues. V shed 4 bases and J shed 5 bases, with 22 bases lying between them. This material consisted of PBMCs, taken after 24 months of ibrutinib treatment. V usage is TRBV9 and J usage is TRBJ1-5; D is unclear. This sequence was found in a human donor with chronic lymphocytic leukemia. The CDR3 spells CASSRAAAEPSDQPQHF. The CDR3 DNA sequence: TGTGCCAGCAGCCGAGCCGCGGCCGAGCCCTCGGATCAGCCCCAGCATTTT.